This entry concerns a single TCR beta chain. Its antigen is currently unknown. The PCR made use of 60 Vbeta and 13 Jbeta primers. Clones were read by immunoSEQ multiplex PCR, and TCRdb kept only the in-frame ones, dropping some. The sample contains around 190,000 clones, 70% to 75% of which appear only once. The data are from a study of cytomegalovirus exposure and HLA in healthy donors. Whole-study context: Out of several hundred genotyped donors, about 80% belonged to the Caucasian-associated ancestry cluster. General study points: Follow-up analysis later connected one missense variant in DCLRE1C with trimming of TCR beta V- and J-genes. Certain indistinguishable V segments, among them TRBV6-2 and TRBV6-3, were excluded.

Trimming took 5 bases from V and 7 from J; bases not matched to a gene: 5. Germline-derived CDR1 and CDR2 are SEHNR and FQNEAQ (reference sequence). CDR3 length: 15 amino acids. The source material was PBMCs. The source of this sequence is a woman aged 25-40 years in good health and CMV-seropositive. This chain uses TRBV7-9 with TRBJ2-2, with 12 bases fitting TRBD1. CDR3 region: CASSRDRGLIGELFF. CDR3 bases: TGTGCCAGCAGCCGGGACAGGGGGCTAATCGGGGAGCTGTTTTTT.